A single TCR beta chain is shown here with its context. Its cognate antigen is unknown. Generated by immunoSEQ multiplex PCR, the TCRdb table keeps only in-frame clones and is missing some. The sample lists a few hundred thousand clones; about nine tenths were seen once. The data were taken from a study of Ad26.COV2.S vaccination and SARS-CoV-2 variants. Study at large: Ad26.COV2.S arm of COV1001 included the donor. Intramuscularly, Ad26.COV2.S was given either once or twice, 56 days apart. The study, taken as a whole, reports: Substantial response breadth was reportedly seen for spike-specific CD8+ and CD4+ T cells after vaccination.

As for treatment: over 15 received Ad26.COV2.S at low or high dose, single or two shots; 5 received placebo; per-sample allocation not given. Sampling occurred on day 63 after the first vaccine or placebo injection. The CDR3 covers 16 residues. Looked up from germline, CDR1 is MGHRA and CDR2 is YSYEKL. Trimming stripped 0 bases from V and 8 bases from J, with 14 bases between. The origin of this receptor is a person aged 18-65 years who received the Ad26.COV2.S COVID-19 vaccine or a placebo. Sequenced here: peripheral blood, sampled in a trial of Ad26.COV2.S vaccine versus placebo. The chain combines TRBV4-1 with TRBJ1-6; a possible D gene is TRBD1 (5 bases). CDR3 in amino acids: CASSQDTGKDYSPLHF. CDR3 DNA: TGCGCCAGCAGCCAAGATACAGGAAAAGACTATTCACCCCTCCACTTT.